This T cell receptor (beta chain) is drawn from a study of T-cell memory formation after mild COVID-19. General observations from the study: CM and EM subsets held most contracting CD4+ clones; EMRA held CD8+ ones. The study detected some responding clones in pre-infection memory, suggesting cross-reactive memory joined.

It was 5'RACE with constant-segment primers that produced the TCR alpha and TCR beta cDNA libraries, which carried sample barcodes and UMIs. TCRdb re-called the 5' RACE reads with MiXCR, one entry per CDR3 protein. The sample shows 190,000 or so distinct CDR3 sequences, around a fifth of them seen only once. CDR1 and CDR2 (germline): SEHNR, FQNEAQ (reference sequence). The CDR3 is 13 residues long. V was shortened by 5 bases and J by 4 bases, with 9 bases between the two germline ends. On this clonotype: What it recognizes is unknown.

The V call is TRBV7-9, the J call TRBJ2-1; possible D gene TRBD2, 6 bases. The sample comprised PBMCs or a T cell subset sorted from them (not recorded which). This clonotype was obtained from an adult woman who had mild COVID-19 (a few samples of this study predate the infection). Cell type and time point are not known. The CDR3 nucleotides are TGTGCCAGCAGCCGGACTAATTACAATGAGCAGTTCTTC. It encodes CASSRTNYNEQFF. The full variable domain, rest sourced from reference TRBV7-9 and TRBJ2-1, is DTGVSQNPRHKITKRGQNVTFRCDPISEHNRLYWYRQTLGQGPEFLTYFQNEAQLEKSRLLSDRFSAERPKGSFSTLEIQRTEQGDSAMYLCASSRTNYNEQFFGPGTRLTVL.